These 28 T cell receptor beta chains originate from one sample sequenced in a study of T-cell memory formation after mild COVID-19. TCRdb fed the 5' RACE reads into MiXCR, producing one record per CDR3 protein. This table holds approximately 450,000 distinct CDR3 sequences, over 15% found once. Specimen: PBMCs or a T cell subset sorted from them (not recorded which). The receptor set was obtained from an adult woman who had mild COVID-19 (a few samples of this study predate the infection). Cell type and time point are not known.

The chain links TRBV24-1 to TRBJ2-5; a possible D gene is TRBD2 (6 bases). CDR1 and CDR2 from the germline V gene are KGHDR and SFDVKD. Trimming took off 1 base at V and 2 bases at J, with 10 bases between the two ends. The CDR3 totals 15 residues. For the CDR3, the DNA is TGTGCCACCAGTGATTTCTACGGGAGACAAGAGACCCAGTACTTC. Protein product: CATSDFYGRQETQYF.

The genes are TRBV9 and TRBJ1-2; D is perhaps TRBD1 (6 bases). V was pared by 0 bases and J by 1 base, with 10 bases between. In germline, CDR1 is SGDLS, CDR2 YYNGEE. This CDR3 region has 15 residues. CDR3 DNA sequence: TGTGCCAGCAGCGTAGGATTACAGGGTAACTATGGCTACACCTTC. It translates to CASSVGLQGNYGYTF.

This clonotype was found many times. The V and J genes are TRBV25-1 and TRBJ2-3; D gene ambiguous. Germline V gene data show CDR1 as MGHDK and CDR2 as SYGVNS. The CDR3 covers 13 residues. V gave up 4 bases and J gave up 4 bases, with 9 bases separating them. The CDR3 region is CASSAATADTQYF. The CDR3 DNA sequence: TGTGCCAGCAGTGCCGCAACGGCAGATACGCAGTATTTT.

In this sample, this clonotype turned up a few times. This sequence joins TRBV27 and TRBJ1-1; D remains unclear. CDR1 and CDR2 (germline): MNHEY, SMNVEV (reference sequence). The CDR3 is 14 residues long. Trimming removed 2 bases from V and 4 bases from J, with 11 bases in between. In DNA, the CDR3 is TGTGCCAGCAGTTTACTAGGGCAGATCACTGAAGCTTTCTTT. Residues: CASSLLGQITEAFF.

The chain has TRBV5-4 and TRBJ2-1; D is perhaps TRBD1 (6 bases). The CDR3 totals 13 residues. Germline V lookup: CDR1 SGHNT, CDR2 YYREEE (reference sequence). Trimming left V 5 bases short and J 9 bases short, with 15 bases between. This CDR3 is CASRLPTGSEQFF. CDR3 nucleotides: TGTGCCAGCAGACTGCCGACAGGATCTGAGCAGTTCTTC. The full variable domain, rest sourced from reference TRBV5-4 and TRBJ2-1, is ETGVTQSPTHLIKTRGQQVTLRCSSQSGHNTVSWYQQALGQGPQFIFQYYREEENGRGNFPPRFSGLQFPNYSSELNVNALELDDSALYLCASRLPTGSEQFFGPGTRLTVL.

V and J are TRBV18 and TRBJ1-4; D perhaps matches TRBD1 (5 bases). The germline V gene encodes CDR1 KGHSH and CDR2 LQKENI. This CDR3 is built from 15 residues. V was cut by 3 bases and J by 6 bases, with 14 bases left in between. Written as DNA, the CDR3 is TGTGCCAGCTCACCCACGGCAGGGTCAGATGAAAAACTGTTTTTT. It codes for CASSPTAGSDEKLFF.

The chain uses TRBV7-9 and TRBJ2-2; 7 nucleotides agree with TRBD2. Germline assignment: CDR1 SEHNR and CDR2 FQNEAQ (reference sequence). This CDR3 is 15 amino acids long. V shed 3 bases, J shed 3 bases, and the junction held 4 bases outside the gene matches. The DNA for the CDR3 is TGTGCCAGCAGCTTTTCGGGAGGCGACACCGGGGAGCTGTTTTTT. Its protein is CASSFSGGDTGELFF.

The chain is built from TRBV6-5 and TRBJ2-4; 7 positions agree with TRBD2. Germline CDR1 reads MNHEY; CDR2 reads SVGAGI. Trimming took 10 bases from V and 6 from J; bases not matched to a gene: 6. The CDR3 has 12 residues. The CDR3 nucleotides read TGTGCCACGAAAGGGAGGGTAAACATTCAGTACTTC. Translated: CATKGRVNIQYF.

V and J are TRBV5-6 and TRBJ2-5; TRBD2 matches 7 bases. The J segment lost 3 bases and the V segment lost 3 bases, leaving 14 bases of the junction unmatched. The germline gives CDR1 SGHDT, CDR2 YYEEEE. There are 17 residues in the CDR3. The CDR3 loop is CASSSEGGLGDEETQYF. The CDR3 DNA follows: TGTGCCAGCAGCTCCGAGGGTGGACTAGGGGATGAAGAGACCCAGTACTTC.

This clonotype has only a few counts. The CDR3 DNA sequence: TGCAGCTTTTCGGGACTACCTCCCACAGATACGCAGTATTTT. It specifies CSFSGLPPTDTQYF. V gene TRBV20-1 combines with J gene TRBJ2-3, with TRBD2 identical over 7 bases. CDR3 length: 14 residues. The germline V gene has CDR1 DFQATT and CDR2 SNEGSKA (reference sequence).

This clonotype was counted once. The V and J genes are TRBV24-1 and TRBJ2-3; a weak D match, TRBD1 (5 bases). V lost 3 bases to trimming and J lost 3 bases, with 9 bases between them. CDR1 is KGHDR, CDR2 SFDVKD, per germline. The length of the CDR3 is 14 residues. CDR3 bases: TGTGCCACCAGTGATGGCAGGGCAACAGATACGCAGTATTTT. Protein sequence: CATSDGRATDTQYF.

Many counts were recorded for this clonotype. The chain recombines TRBV9 with TRBJ2-3; D is unclear. V dropped 0 bases and J dropped 2 bases, with 13 bases sitting between them. Germline CDR1 reads SGDLS; CDR2 reads YYNGEE. This CDR3 has 16 residues. This chain's CDR3 is CASSVEESPHTDTQYF. For the CDR3, the DNA is TGTGCCAGCAGCGTAGAAGAGTCACCGCACACAGATACGCAGTATTTT.

The chain employs TRBV2 and TRBJ2-1; D remains unclear. Germline V CDR1 and CDR2: SNHLY, FYNNEI. Trimming pared 7 bases from V and 4 bases from J, leaving 11 bases between. The CDR3 runs to 13 residues. CDR3 in amino acids: CASTPSAYNEQFF. The CDR3 DNA reads as TGTGCCAGCACACCCTCCGCTTACAATGAGCAGTTCTTC.

This clonotype was picked up a small number of times. The genes are TRBV10-2 and TRBJ2-7; 7 bases are a match to TRBD1. Germline V CDR1 and CDR2: WSHSY, SAAADI. The length of the CDR3 is 16 residues. The V segment lost 6 bases and the J segment 0 bases; nucleotides outside the gene matches: 11. The CDR3 loop is CASRAGTAENSYEQYF. The CDR3 DNA reads TGCGCCAGCAGGGCCGGGACAGCCGAAAACTCCTACGAGCAGTACTTC.

A few counts support this clonotype. This chain links TRBV21-1 with TRBJ2-3; TRBD2 is taken as the D call from the table, unchecked against the DNA. TRBV21-1 is designated a pseudogene. The CDR3 contains 15 residues. The CDR3 DNA is TGTGCCAGCAGCAAAGTAGGGGGAGTTCCAGATACGCAGTATTTT. Its protein product is CASSKVGGVPDTQYF.

This clonotype was counted only a few times. This chain joins TRBV4-3 and TRBJ1-1, with unresolved D. Germline CDR1 and CDR2: LGHNA and YSLEER. The ends were cut back, 3 bases at V and 4 bases at J, with 9 bases in the middle. CDR3 length: 13 residues. This chain's CDR3 is CASSQGLATEAFF. The CDR3 region has the DNA TGCGCCAGCAGCCAGGGGTTGGCCACTGAAGCTTTCTTT.

Only a few counts were recorded for this clonotype. The rearrangement joins TRBV3-1 to TRBJ1-2; D gene ambiguous. CDR3 length: 13 amino acids. Trimming shortened V by 5 bases and J by 1 base, and 8 bases separated the two germline ends. CDR1 and CDR2 from the germline V gene are LGHDT and YNNKEL (reference sequence). The CDR3 is CASSGYLNYGYTF. In DNA form, the CDR3 reads TGTGCCAGCAGCGGCTACCTTAACTATGGCTACACCTTC.

There are a few counts of this clonotype. The chain carries TRBV7-6 and TRBJ2-7; possibly TRBD1 for D (5 bases). CDR3 size: 16 residues. V was clipped by 0 bases and J by 5 bases, with 17 bases between them. Germline V gene sequence: CDR1 SGHVS, CDR2 FNYEAQ. The CDR3 loop is CASSLASGRAVHEQYF. Written as DNA, the CDR3 is TGTGCCAGCAGCTTAGCCTCCGGCAGGGCGGTCCACGAGCAGTACTTC.

CDR3 in DNA: TGTGCCAGCAGTTACTCGCCCCGGACGGTGGTTACGGAGCAGTACTTC. It yields the protein CASSYSPRTVVTEQYF. The V call is TRBV6-5, the J call TRBJ2-7; D is uncertain. V shed 0 bases and J shed 7 bases, with 19 bases lying between them. This CDR3 comprises 16 residues. CDR1 and CDR2 from the germline V gene are MNHEY and SVGAGI.

The chain couples TRBV20-1 to TRBJ2-7; 9 bases map to TRBD2. Germline CDR1 reads DFQATT; CDR2 reads SNEGSKA (reference sequence). Losses at the gene ends were 5 bases for V and 2 bases for J; bases not matched to a gene: 10. CDR3 length: 15 residues. The CDR3 is CSAHSAGGLAYEQYF. In DNA, the CDR3 is TGCAGTGCTCACTCAGCGGGAGGTCTTGCCTACGAGCAGTACTTC.

The chain combines TRBV29-1 with TRBJ1-2; 10 bases agree with TRBD1. V was pared by 8 bases and J by 5 bases, with 8 bases of the junction left unmatched. The CDR3 has 13 amino acids. CDR1 is SQVTM and CDR2 is ANQGSEA in the germline V gene. The CDR3 spells CSTGTGDGYGYTF. The CDR3 DNA sequence: TGCAGCACGGGGACAGGGGACGGATATGGCTACACCTTC. Using reference TRBV29-1 and TRBJ1-2 for the parts outside the CDR3, the full variable domain is SAVISQKPSRDICQRGTSLTIQCQVDSQVTMMFWYRQQPGQSLTLIATANQGSEATYESGFVIDKFPISRPNLTFSTLTVSNMSPEDSSIYLCSTGTGDGYGYTFGSGTRLTVV.

The chain links TRBV7-9 to TRBJ1-3; 9 bases line up with TRBD1. The CDR3 is made up of 15 amino acids. Trimming at V came to 4 bases and at J to 0 bases, leaving 1 base not matched to a gene. CDR1 and CDR2 (germline): SEHNR, FQNEAQ (reference sequence). The CDR3 region has the DNA TGTGCCAGCAGCTCGGGACAGGGCTCTGGAAACACCATATATTTT. As protein: CASSSGQGSGNTIYF.

The table lists this clonotype with many counts. The genes are TRBV5-5 and TRBJ1-6; D not certain. This CDR3 comprises 12 residues. V lost 1 base and J 7 bases, leaving 3 bases between the germline ends. From germline, CDR1 is SGHKS and CDR2 YYEKEE (reference sequence). This chain's CDR3 is CASSLQNSPLHF. The CDR3 bases are TGTGCCAGCAGCTTGCAGAATTCACCCCTCCACTTT.

There are a few counts of this clonotype. The rearrangement uses TRBV5-1 and TRBJ2-2; possible D gene TRBD1, 5 bases. The V gene's germline CDR1 is SGHRS and CDR2 YFSETQ. The CDR3 consists of 15 residues. Between the trimmed V and J ends, which lost 4 bases and 6 bases, there was a span of 16 bases. CDR3 bases: TGCGCCAGCAGCCAAGGGGCTTCCGTCCCCGGGGAGCTGTTTTTT. Protein: CASSQGASVPGELFF.

The rearrangement uses TRBV19 and TRBJ1-2; D gene ambiguous. From germline, CDR1 is LNHDA and CDR2 SQIVND (reference sequence). CDR3 length equals 14 residues. V lost 1 base and J 7 bases, leaving 13 bases between the germline ends. CDR3 DNA sequence: TGTGCCAGTAGTATAGTACCGGCTACGGGTGGCTACACCTTC. It encodes CASSIVPATGGYTF.

This clonotype has only a few counts. This chain joins TRBV4-3 and TRBJ1-2, with D possibly TRBD1 on 6 matching bases. Germline loops: CDR1 LGHNA, CDR2 YSLEER. The CDR3 contains 18 residues. With 1 base removed from V and 4 bases from J, the gap between germline ends came to 22 bases. CDR3: CASSQAWADSLNLYGYTF. CDR3 nucleotides: TGCGCCAGCAGCCAAGCTTGGGCGGACAGTCTTAACCTCTATGGCTACACCTTC.

In this sample, this clonotype turned up a few times. The V call is TRBV12-3 or TRBV12-4, the J call TRBJ2-7, with TRBD1 as a possible D gene (5 bases). V lost 6 bases and J lost 3, with 21 bases in between. The CDR3 is made up of 16 amino acids. The CDR3: CASSPGKTGGVYEQYF. CDR3 coding DNA: TGTGCCAGCAGCCCAGGGAAGACGGGTGGTGTCTACGAGCAGTACTTC.

This clonotype occurred a few times. The chain links TRBV24-1 to TRBJ2-1; 10 nucleotides align to TRBD2. This CDR3 region has 16 residues. V lost 7 bases to trimming and J lost 2 bases; unmatched junction nucleotides: 7. Germline values: CDR1 KGHDR, CDR2 SFDVKD. The CDR3 loop reads CATSDPSGRTYNEQFF. As DNA, the CDR3 is TGTGCCACCAGCGATCCTAGCGGGAGAACCTACAATGAGCAGTTCTTC.